The 19 T cell receptor beta chains below all came from one sample that was sequenced in a study of shared clonotypes between healthy human individuals. Data came from immunoSEQ multiplex PCR; TCRdb stores just in-frame clones and leaves some out. The sample lists about a million clones; 70% to 80% were seen once. Specimen: memory CD4+ T cells from PBMCs. Subset here: CD45RA-negative fraction. The receptors come from a man between 18 and 35 years old in good health. Some clones in this sample may be carry-over from other donors' samples.

Comments on this clone: It is likely a read error: a sequence one base away is far more abundant. Other DNA sequences within the sample encode an identical CDR3. The rearrangement links TRBV7-9 to TRBJ2-1; 10 bases are shared with TRBD2. Germline V gene sequence: CDR1 SEHNR, CDR2 FQNEAQ (reference sequence). Trimming at V came to 3 bases and at J to 5 bases, leaving 4 bases not matched to a gene. The CDR3 is made up of 15 amino acids. CDR3 nucleotides: TGTGCCAGCAGCTTCAGGACTAGCGGACACAATGAGCAGTTCTTC. It encodes CASSFRTSGHNEQFF.

In DNA, the CDR3 is TGTGCCAGCAGTTTATCCCGGGATCTTGTGACCGCCGGGAGGGCTTTCTTT. Its translation: CASSLSRDLVTAGRAFF. V and J are TRBV27 and TRBJ1-1; D is undetermined. Germline CDR1 and CDR2: MNHEY and SMNVEV (reference sequence). Trimming shortened V by 0 bases and J by 11 bases, and 25 bases separated the two germline ends. This CDR3 region has 17 residues.

V usage is TRBV7-2 and J usage is TRBJ2-7, with D unresolved. CDR3 length equals 15 residues. Deletions cut 4 bases from V and 6 bases from J, with 19 bases between. CDR1 SGHTA and CDR2 FQGNSA come from the germline V gene. CDR3: CASSSVFWGIGEQYF. The DNA for the CDR3 is TGTGCCAGCAGCTCGGTTTTCTGGGGAATCGGCGAGCAGTACTTC. Supplemented by reference TRBV7-2 and TRBJ2-7, the full variable domain reads GAGVSQSPSNKVTEKGKDVELRCDPISGHTALYWYRQSLGQGLEFLIYFQGNSAPDKSGLPSDRFSAERTGGSVSTLTIQRTQQEDSAVYLCASSSVFWGIGEQYFGPGTRLTVT.

About this clone: The same CDR3 arises from other DNA sequences in this sample as well. The genes are TRBV7-3 and TRBJ1-1, with D unclear. Germline CDR1 reads SGHTA; CDR2 reads FQGTGA. This CDR3 contains 13 residues. V was clipped by 1 base and J by 3 bases, with 6 bases between them. CDR3 sequence reads: CASSLNRDTEAFF. The CDR3 nucleotides read TGTGCCAGCAGCTTAAACAGAGACACTGAAGCTTTCTTT.

The J gene is TRBJ2-1, the V gene TRBV28; D is unresolved. This CDR3 region has 12 residues. Germline V gene sequence: CDR1 MDHEN, CDR2 SYDVKM. The ends were cut back, 0 bases at V and 10 bases at J, with 7 bases in the middle. For the CDR3, the DNA is TGTGCCAGCAGTTTATGGCCTAAGGAGCAGTTCTTC. Translating it yields CASSLWPKEQFF. Full variable domain (missing parts from reference TRBV28 and TRBJ2-1): DVKVTQSSRYLVKRTGEKVFLECVQDMDHENMFWYRQDPGLGLRLIYFSYDVKMKEKGDIPEGYSVSREKKERFSLILESASTNQTSMYLCASSLWPKEQFFGPGTRLTVL.

Worth noting for this clone: A much larger clonotype is one base distant, so this may be a read error. Other nucleotide sequences from this sample produce the same CDR3. This rearrangement joins TRBV29-1 to TRBJ1-1, with a possible D match to TRBD1 (6 bases). The germline V gene encodes CDR1 SQVTM and CDR2 ANQGSEA. This CDR3 spans 14 amino acids. In DNA, the CDR3 is TGCAGTGTTGCCACGGGGGCAGCGAACACTGAAGCTTTCTTT. Its translation is CSVATGAANTEAFF.

The chain combines TRBV30 with TRBJ1-4; D remains ambiguous. Germline lookup yields CDR1 GTSNPN and CDR2 SVGIG (reference sequence). There are 11 residues in the CDR3. Trimming left V 1 base short and J 9 bases short, with 6 bases between. The DNA for the CDR3 is TGTGCCTGGAGTGCACCGCAAAAACTGTTTTTT. This codes for CAWSAPQKLFF.

The chain carries TRBV5-1 and TRBJ1-3, with a possible D match to TRBD1 (6 bases). The germline gives CDR1 SGHRS, CDR2 YFSETQ. V lost 3 bases and J 2 bases, leaving 15 bases between the germline ends. This CDR3 has 16 residues. The CDR3 DNA reads as TGCGCCAGCAGCTCGTGGGGGGCTGTAACTGGAAACACCATATATTTT. Protein: CASSSWGAVTGNTIYF. Full variable domain (missing parts from reference TRBV5-1 and TRBJ1-3): KAGVTQTPRYLIKTRGQQVTLSCSPISGHRSVSWYQQTPGQGLQFLFEYFSETQRNKGNFPGRFSGRQFSNSRSEMNVSTLELGDSALYLCASSSWGAVTGNTIYFGEGSWLTVV.

This clone is a singleton in its sample. The chain couples TRBV5-1 to TRBJ1-1; possible D gene TRBD1, 5 bases. The length of the CDR3 is 15 residues. Germline V gene data show CDR1 as SGHRS and CDR2 as YFSETQ. V gave up 2 bases and J gave up 4 bases, with 15 bases separating them. Here the CDR3 reads CASSLTRPGPTEAFF. The CDR3 DNA is TGCGCCAGCAGCTTAACTCGTCCAGGGCCCACTGAAGCTTTCTTT.

This clone was recorded at least ten times. Other DNA sequences from this sample encode an identical CDR3 as well. The gene calls are TRBV6-4 and TRBJ2-2; possibly TRBD1 for D (8 bases). The CDR3 is 15 residues long. Germline V lookup: CDR1 MRHNA, CDR2 SNTAGT. Trimming pared 7 bases from V and 3 bases from J, leaving 15 bases between. The CDR3 DNA reads as TGTGCCAGCACCCGCACAGGGGGGGACACCGGGGAGCTGTTTTTT. This gives the protein CASTRTGGDTGELFF.

This clone was seen a single time. The V gene is TRBV2, the J gene TRBJ2-7; tentatively, D is TRBD2 (6 bases). The CDR3 has 15 residues. The V and J ends lost 8 bases and 2 bases respectively, with 19 bases between them. Germline CDR1 reads SNHLY; CDR2 reads FYNNEI. CDR3 loop: CASRGVDRRPYEQYF. The CDR3 DNA sequence: TGTGCCAGCCGCGGGGTCGACAGAAGACCCTACGAGCAGTACTTC.

The chain has TRBV18 and TRBJ2-7; the match to TRBD1 covers 7 bases. Unmatched junction bases numbered 5, after V lost 6 bases and J lost 0 bases. Germline V gene sequence: CDR1 KGHSH, CDR2 LQKENI. The CDR3 is 14 residues long. The CDR3 DNA sequence: TGTGCCAGCTCGCCGTGGGACAGCTCCTACGAGCAGTACTTC. Amino acids: CASSPWDSSYEQYF.

In its sample, this clone was seen a few times. This rearrangement joins TRBV6-5 to TRBJ2-7; no clear D gene. Germline CDR1 is MNHEY and CDR2 is SVGAGI. The CDR3 consists of 14 residues. V lost 10 bases and J lost 1, with 17 bases in between. CDR3 DNA: TGTGCCACCCTCAGGACGGTCAATTCCTACGAGCAGTACTTC. It translates to CATLRTVNSYEQYF.

This chain uses TRBV18 with TRBJ1-5, with D perhaps matching TRBD1 (6 bases). The V end was cut by 5 bases, the J end by 4 bases, with 12 bases between. Per the germline V gene, CDR1 is KGHSH and CDR2 is LQKENI. CDR3 length: 14 residues. The CDR3 DNA reads TGTGCCAGCTCATTAGGGGGGGGGAATCAGCCCCAGCATTTT. Encoded protein: CASSLGGGNQPQHF. The whole variable domain, remainder taken from reference TRBV18 and TRBJ1-5, is NAGVMQNPRHLVRRRGQEARLRCSPMKGHSHVYWYRQLPEEGLKFMVYLQKENIIDESGMPKERFSAEFPKEGPSILRIQQVVRGDSAAYFCASSLGGGNQPQHFGDGTRLSIL.

The rearrangement links TRBV18 to TRBJ1-5, with TRBD1 matching over 8 bases. This CDR3 is built from 15 residues. V lost 0 bases, J lost 7 bases, and 5 bases stayed unmatched. Germline assignment: CDR1 KGHSH and CDR2 LQKENI. The CDR3 DNA sequence: TGTGCCAGCTCACCACCCGACAGGGGTGGCCAGCCCCAGCATTTT. This sequence encodes CASSPPDRGGQPQHF. The full variable domain, rest sourced from reference TRBV18 and TRBJ1-5, is NAGVMQNPRHLVRRRGQEARLRCSPMKGHSHVYWYRQLPEEGLKFMVYLQKENIIDESGMPKERFSAEFPKEGPSILRIQQVVRGDSAAYFCASSPPDRGGQPQHFGDGTRLSIL.

The V gene is TRBV2, the J gene TRBJ1-4; 9 nucleotides agree with TRBD1. Looked up from germline, CDR1 is SNHLY and CDR2 is FYNNEI. With 5 bases clipped from V and 3 bases from J, the junction kept 7 bases outside the gene matches. CDR3 length: 16 amino acids. In DNA form, the CDR3 reads TGTGCCAGCAGTTATTACAGGGGGCAGGCTAATGAAAAACTGTTTTTT. It specifies CASSYYRGQANEKLFF.

This clone was observed a handful of times. CDR3 nucleotide sequence: TGTGCCAGCAGCCAAACTAGCGACCAAGAGACCCAGTACTTC. This translates into CASSQTSDQETQYF. The chain is built from TRBV9 and TRBJ2-5; 7 bases align to TRBD2. Germline loops: CDR1 SGDLS, CDR2 YYNGEE. J was trimmed by 0 bases and V by 4 bases; bases with no gene match: 3. The CDR3 spans 14 residues.

V gene TRBV6-5 combines with J gene TRBJ2-2, with D possibly being TRBD2 (5 bases). The CDR3 consists of 16 residues. Germline V gene sequence: CDR1 MNHEY, CDR2 SVGAGI. V was trimmed by 2 bases and J by 6 bases, leaving 16 bases between them. The CDR3 loop reads CASSYLTSLVPGELFF. The CDR3 DNA is TGTGCCAGCAGTTACCTCACTAGTTTAGTACCCGGGGAGCTGTTTTTT.

The chain has TRBV28 and TRBJ1-2; D may be TRBD1 (5 bases). V was cut by 4 bases and J by 6 bases, with 12 bases left in between. CDR1 and CDR2 (germline): MDHEN, SYDVKM. The CDR3 has 13 residues. The CDR3 protein is CASSYGGIDGYTF. In DNA form, the CDR3 reads TGTGCCAGCAGTTACGGGGGGATCGATGGCTACACCTTC.